Following are 6 T cell receptor beta chains from one sample sequenced in a study of blood T cell repertoires in COVID-19. Sequenced by immunoSEQ multiplex PCR; TCRdb stores in-frame clones only, minus some. The repertoire consists of around 340,000 clones, with 83% occurring once and the leading ten covering 2.5% to 3%. Source material: peripheral blood. The receptors shown here come from a man aged 25-45 years with active or convalescent COVID-19.

This clone was seen a few times. The chain links TRBV6-1 to TRBJ1-1; the D is unclear. This CDR3 region has 14 residues. Germline assignment: CDR1 MNHNS and CDR2 SASEGT. V shed 3 bases and J shed 1 base, with 9 bases lying between them. The CDR3 protein is CASSEVNRNTEAFF. The DNA of the CDR3 is TGTGCCAGCAGTGAGGTAAACAGGAACACTGAAGCTTTCTTT.

The chain combines TRBV6-2 or TRBV6-3 with TRBJ2-7; tentative D call: TRBD1 (5 bases). The CDR3 covers 15 residues. Trimming took 6 bases from V and 0 from J, leaving 15 bases between them. CDR1 is MNHEY, CDR2 SVGEGT, per germline. The CDR3 DNA sequence: TGTGCCAGCAGCCTGTTGGGGCAACGCTCCTACGAGCAGTACTTC. Its protein product is CASSLLGQRSYEQYF.

J is TRBJ1-2 and V is TRBV2; D is undetermined. Germline values: CDR1 SNHLY, CDR2 FYNNEI. The CDR3 runs to 13 residues. V was cut by 7 bases and J by 8 bases, with 17 bases left in between. The CDR3 nucleotides read TGTGCCAGCACCCTTTCCGGGCGGGTGGGCTACACCTTC. It translates to CASTLSGRVGYTF.

The J gene is TRBJ1-4, the V gene TRBV7-8; the D is unclear. From germline, CDR1 is SGHVS and CDR2 FQNEAQ. V was trimmed by 5 bases and J by 0 bases, leaving 13 bases between them. The CDR3 is made up of 16 amino acids. The CDR3 sequence: CASSLRRVATNEKLFF. The CDR3 DNA sequence: TGTGCCAGCAGCCTAAGACGGGTGGCAACTAATGAAAAACTGTTTTTT.

In nucleotides, the CDR3 is TGTGCCACCGATGGGGGGGAGACCCAGTACTTC. Encoded protein: CATDGGETQYF. The rearrangement links TRBV6-5 to TRBJ2-5; D possibly corresponds to TRBD2 (6 bases). V was clipped by 10 bases and J by 5 bases, with 11 bases between them. Per the germline V gene, CDR1 is MNHEY and CDR2 is SVGAGI. The CDR3 totals 11 residues.

This rearrangement joins TRBV5-1 to TRBJ2-7; perhaps TRBD2 as D (6 bases). This CDR3 spans 15 amino acids. Germline V gene sequence: CDR1 SGHRS, CDR2 YFSETQ. With 4 bases removed from V and 7 bases from J, the gap between germline ends came to 21 bases. The DNA of the CDR3 is TGCGCCAGCAGCCCCGGGAGTAGGTGGCCCCAAGAGCAGTACTTC. Protein: CASSPGSRWPQEQYF.